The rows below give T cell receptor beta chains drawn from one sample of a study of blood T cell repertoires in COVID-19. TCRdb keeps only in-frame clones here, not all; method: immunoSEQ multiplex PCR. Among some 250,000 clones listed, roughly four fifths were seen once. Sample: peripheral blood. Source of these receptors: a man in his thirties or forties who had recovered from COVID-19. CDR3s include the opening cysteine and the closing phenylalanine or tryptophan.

cdr3_aa: CASSQGEMYNSPLHF
v_call: TRBV4-1

cdr3_aa: CASNDPSGASTDTQYF
v_call: TRBV9

cdr3_aa: CASSQGRTAGRLQETQYF
v_call: TRBV4-1

cdr3_aa: CASSPPRTGGNEQFF
v_call: TRBV7-8

cdr3_aa: CASSQSRQTNTEAFF
v_call: TRBV3-1/TRBV3-2

cdr3_aa: CAIRQGTDEKLFF
v_call: TRBV11-3

cdr3_aa: CASSVTSGRHNEQFF
v_call: TRBV9

cdr3_aa: CASSDVGTGTEAFF
v_call: TRBV6-1

cdr3_aa: CASSRRDRGTEAFF
v_call: TRBV7-9

cdr3_aa: CASSLAGRTGGNSPLHF
v_call: TRBV7-8

cdr3_aa: CASSPNSGTGLLGEQFF
v_call: TRBV7-7

cdr3_aa: CASSLSGQGSYGYTF
v_call: TRBV7-9

cdr3_aa: CASSLSGQGTDTQYF
v_call: TRBV18

cdr3_aa: CASRAKTGGSYNEQFF
v_call: TRBV2

cdr3_aa: CASSTGTGDRSPLHF
v_call: TRBV5-1

cdr3_aa: CASSPYRGSQPQHF
v_call: TRBV5-5

cdr3_aa: CASSWDRTNTGELFF
v_call: TRBV28

cdr3_aa: CASSDPSGGGGTDTQYF
v_call: TRBV5-4

cdr3_aa: CASAIVVLAGSSEFF
v_call: TRBV2

cdr3_aa: CASSPSTGTDTQYF
v_call: TRBV7-3

cdr3_aa: CASSSPRRGKNEQFF
v_call: TRBV28

cdr3_aa: CSAKISDGYTF
v_call: TRBV20-1

cdr3_aa: CASSGIIVRLATGELFF
v_call: TRBV2

cdr3_aa: CATSDLSARTYNEQFF
v_call: TRBV24-1

cdr3_aa: CASSLRGGNTIYF
v_call: TRBV5-4

cdr3_aa: CASSGGPTGITQYF
v_call: TRBV6-5

cdr3_aa: CASSVTTGEKLFF
v_call: TRBV6-4

cdr3_aa: CASSPSPGGVNEQFF
v_call: TRBV18

cdr3_aa: CASSFWAGIIDEAFF
v_call: TRBV7-2

cdr3_aa: CASSYLGGGASTQYF
v_call: TRBV6-2/TRBV6-3

cdr3_aa: CASSQSSGGPSGANVLTF
v_call: TRBV4-2

cdr3_aa: CASTQSPSLEGQNTDTQYF
v_call: TRBV2

cdr3_aa: CASSSNRVRNTIYF
v_call: TRBV11-2

cdr3_aa: CSVTGGPADTQYF
v_call: TRBV29-1

cdr3_aa: CASSLTGPNYGYTF
v_call: TRBV7-9

cdr3_aa: CASSQASGRGDQETQYF
v_call: TRBV4-1

cdr3_aa: CASTLQGGGNEQYF
v_call: TRBV6-5

cdr3_aa: CASGGTPRGATQYF
v_call: TRBV19

cdr3_aa: CASSPDRPDTQYF
v_call: TRBV5-1

cdr3_aa: CASSVNPTGNTEAFF
v_call: TRBV9